A selection of T cell receptor beta chains follows, all from one sample in a study of graft-versus-host responses after intestinal transplantation. The repertoire was sequenced with immunoSEQ multiplex PCR; TCRdb's copy has only in-frame clones and lacks some. This table has 6,000 to 7,500 clones, 33% appearing once. Sequences were derived from alloreactive CD8+ T cells from a mixed lymphocyte reaction culture, sampled before transplantation. All receptors derive from a human patient who was an organ donor for intestinal transplantation. CDR3s include the opening cysteine and the closing phenylalanine or tryptophan. D genes are given only for firm matches. The listing skips clone size in some rows; elsewhere it reads once, few, many or a size class.

TRBJ2-7,-,TRBV5-6,-,CASSLGVVGDIITGQYF,TGTGCCAGCAGCTTGGGGGTCGTCGGGGACATCATCACCGGGCAGTACTTC
TRBJ2-3,TRBD2,TRBV4-2,medium-sized,CASSLLAVTDTQYF,TGTGCCAGCAGCCTTCTAGCGGTGACAGATACGCAGTATTTT
TRBJ2-1,-,TRBV4-2,medium-sized,CASSQIADNEQFF,TGTGCCAGCAGCCAAATTGCGGACAATGAGCAGTTCTTC
TRBJ2-7,TRBD2,TRBV27,-,CASSLRQWLAGGEQYF,TGTGCCAGCAGTCTCAGACAGTGGCTAGCGGGGGGCGAGCAGTACTTC
TRBJ1-2,-,TRBV6-5,-,CASSHGQNYGYTF,TGTGCCAGCAGCCATGGACAGAACTATGGCTACACCTTC
TRBJ2-1,-,TRBV4-1,few,CASSQAPGTGANEQFF,TGCGCCAGCAGCCAAGCACCGGGGACGGGAGCGAATGAGCAGTTCTTC
TRBJ2-7,TRBD2,TRBV30,-,CAWKKLLAGAYEQYF,TGTGCCTGGAAAAAGTTACTAGCGGGGGCCTACGAGCAGTACTTC
TRBJ2-1,-,TRBV27,few,CASSPHHVADTQFF,TGTGCCAGCAGTCCACATCACGTAGCGGATACGCAGTTCTTC
TRBJ2-3,TRBD2,TRBV7-9,medium-sized,CASSLVSGGPSEDTQYF,TGTGCCAGCAGCTTAGTTAGCGGGGGGCCTTCTGAGGATACGCAGTATTTT
TRBJ2-7,TRBD1,TRBV10-1,-,CASGRDRVYEQYF,TGCGCCAGCGGCAGGGACAGGGTTTACGAGCAGTACTTC
TRBJ2-1,-,TRBV2,-,CASSVPSPFEQFF,TGTGCCAGCAGTGTACCTAGCCCGTTCGAGCAGTTCTTC
TRBJ2-7,TRBD1,TRBV11-2,few,CASSFGTGPYEQYF,TGTGCCAGCAGCTTCGGGACAGGCCCCTACGAGCAGTACTTC
TRBJ2-3,-,TRBV28,few,CASSWAGGDTQYF,TGTGCCAGCAGCTGGGCGGGTGGAGATACGCAGTATTTT
TRBJ1-5,-,TRBV27,few,CASSSGTWKGNQPQHF,TGTGCCAGCAGTTCCGGGACATGGAAGGGCAATCAGCCCCAGCATTTT
TRBJ2-1,-,TRBV2,-,CASIPLFWPPHEQFF,TGTGCCAGCATTCCCCTGTTTTGGCCCCCTCATGAGCAGTTCTTC
TRBJ2-7,TRBD2,TRBV10-2,-,CASSARTSGSHEQYF,TGCGCCAGCAGTGCCAGGACTAGCGGGAGTCACGAGCAGTACTTC